Presented here are 10 T cell receptor beta chains from one specimen sequenced in a study of response to subunit inactivated influenza vaccine. TCRdb passed the RT-PCR reads through MiXCR, listing each CDR3 protein once. The table includes 800,000 or so distinct CDR3 sequences, around 20% detected once. This sample comprised PBMCs from blood, obtained less than 6 days after vaccination. These receptors were collected from a man aged 45 to 65 who received an inactivated influenza vaccine.

The genes are TRBV27 and TRBJ2-2, with 8 bases that match TRBD2. The trim removed 3 bases at V and 2 bases at J, leaving 8 bases unmatched. Germline-derived CDR1 and CDR2 are MNHEY and SMNVEV (reference sequence). CDR3 size: 17 residues. As DNA, the CDR3 is TGTGCCAGCAGTTTCCTCCCGGGACTAGTCAACACCGGGGAGCTGTTTTTT. Residues: CASSFLPGLVNTGELFF.

This clonotype appeared a few times. The rearrangement joins TRBV11-2 to TRBJ2-1, with D perhaps matching TRBD2 (6 bases). The CDR3 is 14 residues long. Germline loops: CDR1 SGHAT, CDR2 FQNNGV. Trimming cost V 5 bases and J 6 bases, with 14 bases left between them. The CDR3 nucleotides read TGTGCCAGCAGCCCCGATCTAGCGCCCAATGAGCAGTTCTTC. Translated, it gives CASSPDLAPNEQFF.

The V call is TRBV4-2, the J call TRBJ2-1; TRBD2 agrees at 7 bases. V was clipped by 0 bases and J by 4 bases; unmatched bases: 6. This CDR3 comprises 16 residues. Germline-derived CDR1 and CDR2 are LGHNA and YNFKEQ. The DNA of the CDR3 is TGTGCCAGCAGCCAAGATGGGGGGGTTCTGTACAATGAGCAGTTCTTC. Translating gives CASSQDGGVLYNEQFF.

This clonotype was detected a few times. The chain couples TRBV7-9 to TRBJ2-7, with D possibly being TRBD1 (6 bases). This CDR3 contains 15 residues. Trimming removed 5 bases at V and 0 bases at J, with 14 bases between. CDR1 and CDR2 from the germline V gene are SEHNR and FQNEAQ (reference sequence). CDR3 DNA sequence: TGTGCCAGCAGCCACTATCGGGACATCTCCTACGAGCAGTACTTC. Amino acids: CASSHYRDISYEQYF.

The rearrangement links TRBV12-3 or TRBV12-4 to TRBJ2-7; no clear D. The V gene lost 6 bases and the J gene lost 5 bases, with 11 bases spanning the gap. The CDR3 covers 12 residues. CDR3 in DNA: TGTGCCAGCAGACGACACCAGAACGAGCAGTACTTC. Its protein product is CASRRHQNEQYF.

This clonotype was detected only once. V gene TRBV19 combines with J gene TRBJ2-5; 8 positions agree with TRBD1. The CDR3 is made up of 14 amino acids. With 5 bases clipped from V and 6 bases from J, the junction kept 8 bases outside the gene matches. Germline-derived CDR1 and CDR2 are LNHDA and SQIVND (reference sequence). The DNA for the CDR3 is TGTGCCAGTAGTGGTCAGGGGGCGATGAAGACCCAGTACTTC. It codes for CASSGQGAMKTQYF.

The V call is TRBV7-2, the J call TRBJ2-7; TRBD2 matches at 12 bases. V dropped 5 bases and J dropped 4; count of bases not matched to a gene: 6. The CDR3 covers 15 residues. CDR1 is SGHTA, CDR2 FQGNSA, per germline. The CDR3 here is CASSAGLAGPYEQYF. DNA for the CDR3: TGTGCCAGCAGCGCCGGACTAGCGGGACCTTACGAGCAGTACTTC.

This chain links TRBV7-9 with TRBJ1-2; possible D gene TRBD1, 6 bases. CDR1 SEHNR and CDR2 FQNEAQ come from the germline V gene (reference sequence). The CDR3 has 14 residues. The germline V and J ends were trimmed by 1 base and 9 bases, with 15 bases remaining between them. The CDR3 coding sequence is TGTGCCAGCAGCTTAGACGGTGGCAGGGGCAGCTACACCTTC. Its translation: CASSLDGGRGSYTF.

The rearrangement joins TRBV10-3 to TRBJ2-7; D remains ambiguous. CDR1 is ENHRY and CDR2 is SYGVKD in the germline V gene. The CDR3 length is 17 residues. The germline V and J ends were trimmed by 3 bases and 4 bases, with 22 bases remaining between them. CDR3 sequence: CAISDSYSGVGGYEQYF. As DNA, the CDR3 is TGTGCCATCAGTGATTCCTATTCGGGCGTTGGTGGATACGAGCAGTACTTC.

J is TRBJ1-5 and V is TRBV28; D is ambiguous. V shed 5 bases and J shed 1 base, with 15 bases lying between them. The CDR3 sequence is 16 residues long. CDR1 MDHEN and CDR2 SYDVKM come from the germline V gene. Here the CDR3 DNA reads TGTGCCAGCAGTCCCGGGCCCACTCCGAGCAATCAGCCCCAGCATTTT. As protein: CASSPGPTPSNQPQHF.